This is a list of T cell receptor beta chains from one sample in a study of hypomethylating agent response in myelodysplastic syndrome. This table comes from immunoSEQ multiplex PCR, and its TCRdb copy is limited to in-frame clones, with some not included. This sample yields roughly 9,800 clones, of which more than 80% are seen a single time; roughly 4.2% belongs to the top ten. Sequences were derived from bone marrow, sampled before or after starting hypomethylating agent treatment for myelodysplastic syndrome (not recorded which). The origin of the receptors is a human donor with myelodysplastic syndrome. Both conserved end residues are part of each CDR3. A D gene is named only where the DNA matches it firmly. A row's size may be missing; if present it is once, few, many or a size class.

NA,TRBV27,TRBJ1-2,NA,CASSPARWGQSRGYTF,TGTGCCAGCAGCCCCGCTAGGTGGGGGCAATCCAGGGGCTACACCTTC
NA,TRBV7-2,TRBJ2-7,TRBD2,CASSLVGSGSSYEQYF,TGTGCCAGCAGCTTAGTCGGGAGCGGGAGCTCCTACGAGCAGTACTTC
NA,TRBV18,TRBJ2-4,TRBD1,CASSPPGQGTNIQYF,TGTGCCAGCTCACCACCGGGACAGGGAACAAACATTCAGTACTTC
few,TRBV30,TRBJ1-1,NA,CAWEGGKNTEAFF,TGTGCCTGGGAGGGGGGGAAGAACACTGAAGCTTTCTTT
once,TRBV5-4,TRBJ1-1,NA,CASSFPGVRTEAFF,TGTGCCAGCAGCTTTCCGGGGGTAAGAACTGAAGCTTTCTTT
few,TRBV30,TRBJ2-1,NA,CAWSVRDEQFF,TGTGCCTGGAGTGTACGGGATGAGCAGTTCTTC
NA,TRBV10-2,TRBJ2-6,TRBD1,CASGENTGVGANVLTF,TGCGCCAGCGGCGAAAACACAGGGGTCGGGGCCAACGTCCTGACTTTC
NA,TRBV4-1,TRBJ1-4,TRBD1,CASSQAGQGTVAHEKLFF,TGCGCCAGCAGCCAAGCTGGACAGGGGACGGTTGCGCATGAAAAACTGTTTTTT
NA,TRBV27,TRBJ1-2,TRBD1,CASSDRATNYGYTF,TGTGCCAGCAGTGACAGGGCCACTAACTATGGCTACACCTTC
few,TRBV25-1,TRBJ1-6,TRBD1,CASSRTGWRSPLHF,TGTGCCAGCAGTCGGACAGGGTGGAGGTCACCCCTCCACTTT
NA,TRBV5-6,TRBJ2-1,NA,CASSLDPARNEQFF,TGTGCCAGCAGCTTGGACCCGGCCCGCAATGAGCAGTTCTTC
once,TRBV4-2,TRBJ1-6,TRBD1,CASSLGQGDSPLHF,TGTGCCAGCAGCCTGGGACAGGGGGATTCACCCCTCCACTTT
NA,TRBV9,TRBJ2-5,TRBD2,CASTVAGGSETQYF,TGTGCCAGCACCGTAGCGGGAGGATCGGAGACCCAGTACTTC
NA,TRBV19,TRBJ2-7,NA,CASSISFRADYEQYF,TGTGCCAGTAGTATATCATTTAGGGCCGACTACGAGCAGTACTTC
NA,TRBV6-1,TRBJ1-2,TRBD1,CASSVDRGDGYTF,TGTGCCAGCAGTGTAGACAGGGGTGATGGCTACACCTTC
NA,TRBV2,TRBJ1-5,TRBD1,CASRRDRGGNQPQHF,TGTGCCAGCAGAAGGGACAGGGGAGGCAATCAGCCCCAGCATTTT
once,TRBV6-4,TRBJ1-1,NA,CASSEGLGTEAFF,TGTGCCAGCAGTGAGGGGCTGGGGACTGAAGCTTTCTTT
NA,TRBV9,TRBJ2-7,TRBD1,CASSQGQGEYEQYF,TGTGCCAGCAGCCAGGGACAGGGGGAGTACGAGCAGTACTTC
NA,TRBV5-1,TRBJ1-4,TRBD1,CASSSRQGTNEKLFF,TGCGCCAGCAGCTCCCGACAGGGAACTAATGAAAAACTGTTTTTT
once,TRBV30,TRBJ2-1,NA,CAWSVGLVFDEQFF,TGTGCCTGGAGTGTAGGGCTAGTTTTCGATGAGCAGTTCTTC
once,TRBV5-2,TRBJ1-2,NA,CASSQDQTGTNIEYTF,TGCGCCAGCAGCCAAGATCAAACCGGGACAAATATCGAGTACACCTTC
NA,TRBV11-3,TRBJ2-3,NA,CASGGRTDTQYF,TGTGCCAGCGGGGGCCGCACAGATACGCAGTATTTT
NA,TRBV4-1,TRBJ2-3,TRBD2,CASSARRGGGTTDTQYF,TGCGCCAGCAGCGCCCGGAGGGGCGGGGGGACCACAGATACGCAGTATTTT
NA,TRBV4-1,TRBJ2-3,NA,CASSQEQAGRTDTQYF,TGCGCCAGCAGCCAAGAACAGGCGGGTCGCACAGATACGCAGTATTTT
NA,TRBV30,TRBJ1-5,NA,CAWSDRQNQPQHF,TGTGCCTGGAGTGATCGACAGAATCAGCCCCAGCATTTT
few,TRBV10-3,TRBJ1-1,NA,CAISARDPNTEAFF,TGTGCCATCAGTGCCAGAGACCCGAACACTGAAGCTTTCTTT
NA,TRBV7-2,TRBJ2-2,NA,CASRSGQGPFATGELFF,TGTGCCAGCAGGTCGGGGCAGGGGCCTTTCGCCACCGGGGAGCTGTTTTTT
NA,TRBV7-9,TRBJ1-1,TRBD1,CASSPTRDSTEAFF,TGTGCCAGCAGCCCAACTCGGGACAGCACTGAAGCTTTCTTT
NA,TRBV7-9,TRBJ1-5,NA,CASSLGSGGGDQPQHF,TGTGCCAGCAGCTTAGGGTCTGGTGGCGGTGATCAGCCCCAGCATTTT
NA,TRBV9,TRBJ2-3,TRBD1,CASSLTGGRGDTQYF,TGTGCCAGCAGCCTGACAGGGGGCAGGGGAGATACGCAGTATTTT
NA,TRBV28,TRBJ2-3,TRBD2,CASKTSGSLRTDTQYF,TGTGCCAGCAAGACTAGCGGGAGTTTGCGGACAGATACGCAGTATTTT
NA,TRBV7-9,TRBJ1-2,NA,CASSLADPSQGENGYTF,TGTGCCAGCAGCTTAGCGGACCCCTCACAGGGCGAAAATGGCTACACCTTC
NA,TRBV27,TRBJ1-2,TRBD1,CASREYRGREGYTF,TGTGCCAGCAGGGAGTACAGGGGGCGGGAAGGCTACACCTTC
NA,TRBV7-8,TRBJ1-5,TRBD1,CASSLGQGVRQPQHF,TGTGCCAGCAGCTTGGGACAGGGGGTCCGGCAGCCCCAGCATTTT
NA,TRBV6-6,TRBJ2-6,NA,CAVAGSGANVLTF,TGTGCCGTGGCCGGATCTGGGGCCAACGTCCTGACTTTC
NA,TRBV19,TRBJ1-5,TRBD1,CASSMTGDPNQPQHF,TGTGCCAGTAGCATGACAGGGGACCCCAATCAGCCCCAGCATTTT
few,TRBV9,TRBJ1-2,TRBD1,CASSVRQGYGYTF,TGTGCCAGCAGCGTTCGACAGGGTTATGGCTACACCTTC
NA,TRBV28,TRBJ2-3,NA,CASSSTLGSYADTQYF,TGTGCCAGCAGCTCCACTCTAGGGAGTTACGCAGATACGCAGTATTTT
NA,TRBV20-1,TRBJ2-7,TRBD2,CSEGTTYEQYF,TGCAGTGAAGGGACTACATACGAGCAGTACTTC
NA,TRBV6-5,TRBJ2-1,TRBD2,CASSRSGTHNEQFF,TGTGCCAGCAGCCGCAGCGGGACCCACAATGAGCAGTTCTTC
NA,TRBV27,TRBJ2-7,TRBD2,CASRNSGRQIYEQYF,TGTGCCAGCAGAAATAGCGGGAGGCAAATCTACGAGCAGTACTTC
NA,TRBV5-1,TRBJ2-7,NA,CASSLVPGSYEQYF,TGCGCCAGCAGCTTGGTTCCGGGGTCCTACGAGCAGTACTTC
NA,TRBV30,TRBJ2-7,TRBD1,CAWRGRDRVYEQYF,TGTGCCTGGAGGGGAAGGGACAGGGTCTACGAGCAGTACTTC
NA,TRBV4-1,TRBJ2-5,NA,CASSQEALGREGETQYF,TGCGCCAGCAGCCAAGAAGCCTTGGGCAGGGAAGGGGAGACCCAGTACTTC
NA,TRBV7-3,TRBJ1-1,NA,CASSSGGRGTEAFF,TGTGCCAGCAGCTCCGGAGGGAGGGGCACTGAAGCTTTCTTT
once,TRBV6-1,TRBJ2-3,NA,CASSEEGTWDTQYF,TGTGCCAGCAGTGAAGAGGGTACGTGGGATACGCAGTATTTT
NA,TRBV7-8,TRBJ1-5,NA,CASSPWTIGNQPQHF,TGTGCCAGCAGCCCTTGGACTATCGGGAATCAGCCCCAGCATTTT
NA,TRBV28,TRBJ1-2,NA,CASSPGVWGYTF,TGTGCCAGCAGTCCTGGGGTATGGGGCTACACCTTC
NA,TRBV10-3,TRBJ2-7,TRBD1,CAISAPDRGSYEQYF,TGTGCCATCAGTGCCCCTGACAGGGGATCCTACGAGCAGTACTTC
NA,TRBV19,TRBJ2-2,TRBD2,CASKKRGPTGELFF,TGTGCCAGTAAAAAGCGGGGGCCCACCGGGGAGCTGTTTTTT
NA,TRBV18,TRBJ2-1,NA,CASSPQSGIRNEQFF,TGTGCCAGCTCACCGCAGTCGGGGATTCGCAATGAGCAGTTCTTC
NA,TRBV28,TRBJ2-1,TRBD2,CASSLGTSVSSYNEQFF,TGTGCCAGCAGTTTGGGGACTAGCGTTAGCTCCTACAATGAGCAGTTCTTC
NA,TRBV30,TRBJ1-2,NA,CALQPEDGYTF,TGTGCCTTACAACCAGAAGATGGCTACACCTTC
NA,TRBV6-4,TRBJ2-3,NA,CASGLTGTDTQYF,TGTGCCAGCGGGCTTACAGGCACAGATACGCAGTATTTT
once,TRBV10-2,TRBJ2-5,NA,CASSNGKGRETQYF,TGCGCCAGCAGTAACGGGAAGGGGAGGGAGACCCAGTACTTC
NA,TRBV19,TRBJ2-2,TRBD1,CASRRLGTGGHTTGELFF,TGTGCCAGTAGACGCCTAGGGACAGGGGGGCATACAACCGGGGAGCTGTTTTTT
NA,TRBV5-1,TRBJ1-6,TRBD1,CASSDRTGVNSPLHF,TGCGCCAGCAGCGATAGGACAGGGGTAAATTCACCCCTCCACTTT